The clone carrying this TCR beta chain was counted a few times. What it binds is unknown. The V gene lost 0 bases and the J gene lost 0 bases, with 14 bases spanning the gap. Per germline, CDR1 LGHNA and CDR2 YSLEER. The CDR3 totals 17 residues. The data were obtained in a study of response to subunit inactivated influenza vaccine. TCRdb itself ran the RT-PCR reads through MiXCR, one entry per CDR3 protein. The sample consists of under 550,000 distinct CDR3 sequences, around 8% of them appearing once. Study-wide findings and caveats: Researchers suggested that each seasonal influenza vaccination recruits few new T cells.

The TCR sequence derives from a man aged 50-75 years who received an inactivated influenza vaccine. The material sequenced was PBMCs from blood, taken around 25 months after vaccination. The rearrangement links TRBV4-3 to TRBJ1-1; a possible D gene is TRBD1 (5 bases). The CDR3 DNA sequence: TGCGCCAGCAGCCAAGAGTGGGGGACGGTAATGAACACTGAAGCTTTCTTT. Protein product: CASSQEWGTVMNTEAFF.